These 6 T cell receptor beta chains were all obtained from the same sample, sequenced in a study of regulatory T cells in long-lasting Graves disease. HTBI primers from iRepertoire and Arm-PCR of CDR3 regions yielded the TCR beta libraries. TCRdb used MiXCR to reprocess the multiplex PCR reads, holding one entry per CDR3 protein. The sample yields over 300,000 distinct CDR3 sequences, around a fifth seen once. Time point meaning: persistent/refractory GD, antithyroid drugs over 5 years with positive TRAb. There was RNA extracted from PBMCs, and the TCR library was made from it. The specimen comprised peripheral blood mononuclear cells (PBMCs), sampled when the disease was refractory, from a patient treated with antithyroid drugs. The receptors here all came from a female donor with Graves disease.

Ten or more counts support this clonotype. The chain couples TRBV9 to TRBJ2-2; D remains ambiguous. CDR1 is SGDLS and CDR2 is YYNGEE in the germline V gene. There are 15 residues in the CDR3. Trimming shortened V by 0 bases and J by 5 bases, and 11 bases separated the two germline ends. In DNA, the CDR3 is TGTGCCAGCAGCGTAGGGGCAGGCGTGACCGGGGAGCTGTTTTTT. Residues: CASSVGAGVTGELFF.

This rearrangement joins TRBV7-2 to TRBJ1-2; tentatively, D is TRBD1 (6 bases). Germline V gives CDR1 SGHTA, CDR2 FQGNSA. V gave up 5 bases and J gave up 8 bases, with 24 bases separating them. The CDR3 consists of 16 residues. CDR3 sequence (DNA): TGTGCCAGCAGCCAAGATGACGGACGGGGGGCGCGGGGCTACACCTTC. This sequence encodes CASSQDDGRGARGYTF.

This chain connects TRBV6-1 to TRBJ2-7; perhaps TRBD1 as D (6 bases). The CDR3 totals 15 residues. The germline gives CDR1 MNHNS, CDR2 SASEGT. Trimming left V 7 bases short and J 2 bases short, with 18 bases between. The CDR3 DNA sequence: TGTGCCAGCACCACGACGTGGGACACCACCTACGAGCAGTACTTC. Its protein product is CASTTTWDTTYEQYF.

This clonotype has only one observation. The rearrangement uses TRBV11-2 and TRBJ2-2; maybe TRBD2 (6 bases). This CDR3 contains 17 residues. V was clipped by 2 bases and J by 5 bases, with 18 bases between them. Germline V gene lookup returns CDR1 SGHAT and CDR2 FQNNGV. The CDR3 coding sequence is TGTGCCAGCAGCTTACTTAGGGAGGATGGGGGGACCGGGGAGCTGTTTTTT. It is translated as CASSLLREDGGTGELFF.

This sequence joins TRBV20-1 and TRBJ1-2; TRBD1 matches 9 bases. The germline CDR1 and CDR2 sequences are DFQATT and SNEGSKA (reference sequence). The CDR3 totals 14 residues. V trimming: 6 bases; J trimming: 4 bases; junction bases outside the gene matches: 9. The CDR3 DNA reads TGCAGTGCCAGGAGGACAGGGGTACCCTATGGCTACACCTTC. Its translation is CSARRTGVPYGYTF.

This chain joins TRBV19 and TRBJ1-2; 10 bases are shared with TRBD1. Germline V gene data show CDR1 as LNHDA and CDR2 as SQIVND (reference sequence). The CDR3 runs to 16 residues. After removal of 4 bases from V and 0 bases from J, the junction contained 5 bases not matched to a gene. CDR3: CASSNDRGPTNYGYTF. The CDR3 bases are TGTGCCAGTAGTAATGACAGGGGGCCTACTAACTATGGCTACACCTTC. Combining the CDR3 with reference TRBV19 and TRBJ1-2 gives the whole variable domain DGGITQSPKYLFRKEGQNVTLSCEQNLNHDAMYWYRQDPGQGLRLIYYSQIVNDFQKGDIAEGYSVSREKKESFPLTVTSAQKNPTAFYLCASSNDRGPTNYGYTFGSGTRLTVV.